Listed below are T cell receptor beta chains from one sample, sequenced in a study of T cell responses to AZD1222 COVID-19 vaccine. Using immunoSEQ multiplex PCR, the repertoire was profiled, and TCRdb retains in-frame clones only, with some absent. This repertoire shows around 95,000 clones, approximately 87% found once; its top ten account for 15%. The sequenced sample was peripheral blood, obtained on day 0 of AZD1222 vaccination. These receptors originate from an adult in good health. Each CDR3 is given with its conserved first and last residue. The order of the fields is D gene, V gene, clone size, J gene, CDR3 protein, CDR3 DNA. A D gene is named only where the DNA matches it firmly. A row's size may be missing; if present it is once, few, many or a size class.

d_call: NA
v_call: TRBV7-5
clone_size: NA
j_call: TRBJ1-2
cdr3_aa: CARSCQDAGRSCGYTF
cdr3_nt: TGTGCCAGAAGCTGTCAGGACGCAGGAAGGAGCTGTGGCTACACCTTC

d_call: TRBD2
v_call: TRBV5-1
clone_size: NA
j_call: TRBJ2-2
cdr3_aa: CASRATSGSRTGELFF
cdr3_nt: TGCGCCAGCAGGGCCACTAGCGGGAGTCGAACCGGGGAGCTGTTTTTT

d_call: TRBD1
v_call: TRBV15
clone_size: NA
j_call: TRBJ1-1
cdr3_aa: CATSGTAENTEAFF
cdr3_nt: TGTGCCACCAGCGGGACAGCAGAGAACACTGAAGCTTTCTTT

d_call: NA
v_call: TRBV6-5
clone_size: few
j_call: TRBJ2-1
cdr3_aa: CASRTGLSSYNEQFF
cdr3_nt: TGTGCCAGCAGGACAGGCCTAAGCTCCTACAATGAGCAGTTCTTC

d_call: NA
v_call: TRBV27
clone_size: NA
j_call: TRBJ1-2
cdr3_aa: CASSLSFGPGTGYTF
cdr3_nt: TGTGCCAGCAGTTTATCCTTCGGCCCCGGGACTGGCTACACCTTC

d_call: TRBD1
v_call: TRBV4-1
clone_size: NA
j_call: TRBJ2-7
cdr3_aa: CASSQVRDRRYEQYF
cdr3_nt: TGCGCCAGCAGCCAGGTCCGGGACAGGCGCTACGAGCAGTACTTC

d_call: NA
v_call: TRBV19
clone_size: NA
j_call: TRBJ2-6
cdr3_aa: CASSMGRSPGANVLTF
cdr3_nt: TGTGCCAGTAGTATGGGCAGGAGCCCTGGGGCCAACGTCCTGACTTTC

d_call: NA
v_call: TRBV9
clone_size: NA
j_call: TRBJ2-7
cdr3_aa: CASSVEGYEDEQYF
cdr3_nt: TGTGCCAGCAGCGTGGAGGGATATGAGGACGAGCAGTACTTC

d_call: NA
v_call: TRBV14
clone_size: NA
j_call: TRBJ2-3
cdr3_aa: CASRGFSLDTQYF
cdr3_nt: TGTGCCAGCAGGGGATTTAGCCTTGATACGCAGTATTTT

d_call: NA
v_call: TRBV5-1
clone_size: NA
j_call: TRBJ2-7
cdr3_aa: CASSLVSGVNHEQYF
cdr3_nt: TGCGCCAGCAGCTTGGTATCAGGCGTTAACCACGAGCAGTACTTC

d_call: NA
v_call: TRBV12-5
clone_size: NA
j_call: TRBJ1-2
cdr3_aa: CASGSRSAPRGYTF
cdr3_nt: TGTGCTAGTGGTTCCCGCTCTGCCCCTAGGGGCTACACCTTC

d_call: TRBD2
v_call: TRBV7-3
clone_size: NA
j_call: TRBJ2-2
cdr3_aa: CASSLNPSGNTGELFF
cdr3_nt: TGTGCCAGCAGCTTAAACCCTAGCGGGAACACCGGGGAGCTGTTTTTT

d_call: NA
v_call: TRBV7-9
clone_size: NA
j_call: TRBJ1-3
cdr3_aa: CASSFGGALSGNTIYF
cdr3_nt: TGTGCCAGCAGCTTCGGGGGGGCCCTCTCTGGAAACACCATATATTTT

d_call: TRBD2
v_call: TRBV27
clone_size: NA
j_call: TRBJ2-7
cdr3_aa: CASSLLGRAQYF
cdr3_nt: TGTGCCAGCAGTTTACTCGGGAGGGCGCAGTACTTC

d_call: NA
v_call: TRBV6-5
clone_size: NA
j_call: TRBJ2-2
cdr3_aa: CASSYRPSGTGELFF
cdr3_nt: TGTGCCAGCAGTTACCGGCCATCGGGCACCGGGGAGCTGTTTTTT

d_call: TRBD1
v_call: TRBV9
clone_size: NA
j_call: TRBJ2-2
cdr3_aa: CASSSGTGQDTGELFF
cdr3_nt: TGTGCCAGCAGCTCAGGGACAGGGCAGGATACCGGGGAGCTGTTTTTT

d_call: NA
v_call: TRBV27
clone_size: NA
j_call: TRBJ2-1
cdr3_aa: CASSFSGVNEQFF
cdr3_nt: TGTGCCAGCAGTTTCTCAGGCGTCAATGAGCAGTTCTTC

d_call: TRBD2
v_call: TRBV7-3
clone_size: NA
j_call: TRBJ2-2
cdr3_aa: CASRPRERGLTGELFF
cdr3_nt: TGTGCCAGCAGGCCTAGGGAGCGGGGGCTAACCGGGGAGCTGTTTTTT

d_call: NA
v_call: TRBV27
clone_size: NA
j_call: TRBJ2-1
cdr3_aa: CASSPLDSNNEQFF
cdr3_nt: TGTGCCAGCAGTCCATTGGACAGTAACAATGAGCAGTTCTTC

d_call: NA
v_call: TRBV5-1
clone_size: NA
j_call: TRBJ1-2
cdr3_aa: CASSLDVGVDNYGYTF
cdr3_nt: TGCGCCAGCAGCTTGGATGTAGGGGTCGACAACTATGGCTACACCTTC

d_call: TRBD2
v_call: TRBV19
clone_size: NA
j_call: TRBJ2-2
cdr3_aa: CAGGRGGTGELFF
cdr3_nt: TGTGCCGGGGGACGCGGGGGCACCGGGGAGCTGTTTTTT

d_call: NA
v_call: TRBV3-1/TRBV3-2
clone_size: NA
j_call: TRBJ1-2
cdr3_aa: CASSQEGHVYGYTF
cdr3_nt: TGTGCCAGCAGCCAAGAGGGACATGTCTATGGCTACACCTTC